A selection of T cell receptor beta chains follows, all from one sample in a study of blood T cell repertoires in COVID-19. TCRdb keeps only in-frame clones here, not all; method: immunoSEQ multiplex PCR. The table has some 380,000 clones, 70% to 90% seen once; the top ten hold approximately 1.2%. Sequenced sample: PBMCs or T cells enriched from blood (not recorded which). Receptors originate from a man in his thirties or forties who had recovered from COVID-19. CDR3s include the opening cysteine and the closing phenylalanine or tryptophan. D genes are given only for firm matches. A row's size may be missing; if present it is once, few, many or a size class.

d_call	j_call	clone_size	v_call	cdr3_nt	cdr3_aa
-	TRBJ2-3	-	TRBV27	TGTGCCATAGGTGAGGGAACGCAGTATTTT	CAIGEGTQYF
-	TRBJ2-4	few	TRBV29-1	TGCAGCGTTTTCGGGGGTACTACAAAAAACATTCAGTACTTC	CSVFGGTTKNIQYF
-	TRBJ2-3	-	TRBV6-6	TGTGCCAGTGCCGAGAAAGATACGCAGTATTTT	CASAEKDTQYF
-	TRBJ2-3	-	TRBV14	TGTGCCAGCAGCCAGACGACAGGTTTGACGCAGTATTTT	CASSQTTGLTQYF
-	TRBJ1-4	-	TRBV3-1/TRBV3-2	TGTGCCAGCAGCCAAGGTTTGATATCACAGGGAGAAAAACTGTTTTTT	CASSQGLISQGEKLFF
-	TRBJ1-2	-	TRBV19	TGTGCCAGTAGTATTGCCAACAGGAGTCCTAACTATGGCTACACCTTC	CASSIANRSPNYGYTF
-	TRBJ1-2	-	TRBV11-3	TGTGCCAGCAGTCTTCTCGACACGGGACTTGCCTTC	CASSLLDTGLAF
-	TRBJ2-2	-	TRBV6-2/TRBV6-3	TGTGCCAGCAGTTTCGCGGTGGCCGGGGAGCTGTTTTTT	CASSFAVAGELFF
TRBD1	TRBJ2-7	-	TRBV5-4	TGTGCCAGCAGCTTGACGACAGGGGGCCACGAGCAGTACTTC	CASSLTTGGHEQYF
TRBD1	TRBJ2-1	-	TRBV5-3	TGTGCCAGAAGCTCCCTCTCTCTGACAGGGTGGTCCTACAATGAGCAGTTCTTC	CARSSLSLTGWSYNEQFF
-	TRBJ1-3	-	TRBV6-5	TGTGCCAGCAGTCGACTCACTGGAAACACCATATATTTT	CASSRLTGNTIYF
-	TRBJ1-2	-	TRBV6-5	TGTGCCAGCAGAAACAGGGATGGCTACACCTTC	CASRNRDGYTF
TRBD1	TRBJ1-5	-	TRBV12-5	TGTGCTAGTGGTTTGGCTCTCTGGGACAGGGAGGGTAATCAGCCCCAGCATTTT	CASGLALWDREGNQPQHF
-	TRBJ1-2	-	TRBV30	TGTGCCTGGAGAGCACCCCCCCACACCTTC	CAWRAPPHTF
TRBD2	TRBJ2-3	-	TRBV4-1	TGCGCCAGCAGCCAAGATCAGTGGGGGGGGATGACAGATACGCAGTATTTT	CASSQDQWGGMTDTQYF
TRBD2	TRBJ2-3	few	TRBV7-9	TGTGCCAGCAGCACCCGCGGACTAGCGGGGGATCCCAATACGCAGTATTTT	CASSTRGLAGDPNTQYF
TRBD2	TRBJ2-3	-	TRBV6-5	TGTGCCAGCAGCCCACTAGCGGGCACAGATACGCAGTATTTT	CASSPLAGTDTQYF
TRBD1	TRBJ1-5	once	TRBV7-9	TGTGCCAGCAGCTTGGACAGGGGCGGCCAGCCCCAGCATTTT	CASSLDRGGQPQHF
TRBD1	TRBJ1-5	-	TRBV27	TGTGCCAGCAGGGACAGGGGGCTTGACAATCAGCCCCAGCATTTT	CASRDRGLDNQPQHF
TRBD1	TRBJ2-7	-	TRBV6-5	TGTGCCAGCGGATACAGGGGATCCTACGAGCAGTACTTC	CASGYRGSYEQYF
-	TRBJ1-1	-	TRBV9	TGTGCCAGCAGCGTACAGGGATTCCCGGGTGAAGCTTTCTTT	CASSVQGFPGEAFF
TRBD1	TRBJ1-4	-	TRBV4-1	TGCGCCAGCAGCCCGGGACAGGGAGGGAAAAAACTGTTTTTT	CASSPGQGGKKLFF
-	TRBJ1-3	-	TRBV6-1	TGTGCCAGCAGCGAAGTAAACTCATCCCAGGGAAGAAACACCATATATTTT	CASSEVNSSQGRNTIYF
TRBD1	TRBJ1-5	-	TRBV6-5	TGTGCCAGCGGGACAGGGGGGTATGGCAATCAGCCCCAGCATTTT	CASGTGGYGNQPQHF
-	TRBJ1-2	few	TRBV7-9	TGTGCCAGCAGCTTACGAAGCGATTGGGGCTACACCTTC	CASSLRSDWGYTF
-	TRBJ1-5	-	TRBV2	TGTGCCAGCAGCCCTGGGGGGGACTGGCAGCCCCAGCATTTT	CASSPGGDWQPQHF
-	TRBJ2-7	-	TRBV10-3	TGTGCCATCAGCACAGAAAAACTCGGGGGCTACGAGCAGTACTTC	CAISTEKLGGYEQYF
TRBD1	TRBJ1-4	-	TRBV2	TGTGCCACCGACAGGGGGGCCACAACTAATGAAAAACTGTTTTTT	CATDRGATTNEKLFF
-	TRBJ1-2	-	TRBV4-2	TGTGCCAGCAGCCAAGATGTCGGGGATGGATCTAATGGCTACACCTTC	CASSQDVGDGSNGYTF
TRBD1	TRBJ1-2	once	TRBV5-1	TGCGCCAGCAGCTTGGACGGACAGGGAAGAGATGGCTACACCTTC	CASSLDGQGRDGYTF
TRBD2	TRBJ2-1	-	TRBV5-1	TGCGCCAGCAGCTCCCAATATAGCGGGGGGATTCACAATGAGCAGTTCTTC	CASSSQYSGGIHNEQFF
-	TRBJ1-2	-	TRBV4-3	TGCGCCAGCAGCCAAGATAGGGGCGGGGGCCCCCATGGCTACACCTTC	CASSQDRGGGPHGYTF
-	TRBJ2-2	few	TRBV24-1	TGTGCCACCAGTGATCCGAGAGCCGGGGAGCTGTTTTTT	CATSDPRAGELFF
TRBD2	TRBJ2-3	-	TRBV7-3	TGTGCCAGCAGCCCCTCGGGAGGACACCCCGGGATAGATACGCAGTATTTT	CASSPSGGHPGIDTQYF
-	TRBJ1-6	-	TRBV7-2	TGTGCCAGCAGTGAAGGGGCAAATTTTAATTCACCCCTCCACTTT	CASSEGANFNSPLHF
TRBD1	TRBJ2-3	-	TRBV12-5	TGTGCTAGTGGTTCCTCGGGACAGGGACCAGATACGCAGTATTTT	CASGSSGQGPDTQYF
-	TRBJ1-2	-	TRBV19	-	CASSFGTGTFVTF
-	TRBJ1-2	-	TRBV7-9	TGTGCCAGCACTGATGCTGGGGGGACTCGGGGCTACACCTTC	CASTDAGGTRGYTF
TRBD1	TRBJ2-1	once	TRBV7-6	TGTGCCAGCAGCTCCAGGGACAGTTCCTACAATGAGCAGTTCTTC	CASSSRDSSYNEQFF
-	TRBJ2-1	-	TRBV5-1	TGCGCCAGCAGCTTGGGGGCAGGGGCCTACAATGAGCAGTTCTTC	CASSLGAGAYNEQFF
TRBD1	TRBJ1-2	-	TRBV2	TGTGCCAGCAATTTCGACAGGGGGTCTTGGGGCTACACCTTC	CASNFDRGSWGYTF
-	TRBJ2-6	-	TRBV10-3	TGTGCCATCAGTGAGGGAGGAGGCCTCTCTGGGGCCAACGTCCTGACTTTC	CAISEGGGLSGANVLTF
TRBD1	TRBJ1-6	-	TRBV10-1	TGCGCCACGGGACAGGGGAATTCACCCCTCCACTTT	CATGQGNSPLHF
-	TRBJ2-7	-	TRBV10-1	TGCGCCAGCAGTGAGTCGCGGACAGAAACCTACGAGCAGTACTTC	CASSESRTETYEQYF
-	TRBJ1-6	-	TRBV7-9	TGTGCCAGCAGCTTAGACAGTAATTCACCCCTCCACTTT	CASSLDSNSPLHF
-	TRBJ2-1	-	TRBV11-2	TGTGCCAGCAGCTTGAGAGCAAGGGGGGGGGCCTTTGAGCAGTTCTTC	CASSLRARGGAFEQFF
TRBD1	TRBJ1-1	few	TRBV9	TGTGCCAGCAGTATAACCGGGACAGGGCCTGAAGCTTTCTTT	CASSITGTGPEAFF
-	TRBJ2-3	-	TRBV5-1	TGCGCCAGCAGCTTGTTGGCAGGGGAGTCAGATACGCAGTATTTT	CASSLLAGESDTQYF
TRBD1	TRBJ1-1	-	TRBV5-5	TGTGCCAGCAGCTTGGGACAGGGTCGAGAGGCTGAAGCTTTCTTT	CASSLGQGREAEAFF
TRBD1	TRBJ2-3	-	TRBV5-1	TGCGCCAGCCGGGACAGGGGAACAGATACGCAGTATTTT	CASRDRGTDTQYF